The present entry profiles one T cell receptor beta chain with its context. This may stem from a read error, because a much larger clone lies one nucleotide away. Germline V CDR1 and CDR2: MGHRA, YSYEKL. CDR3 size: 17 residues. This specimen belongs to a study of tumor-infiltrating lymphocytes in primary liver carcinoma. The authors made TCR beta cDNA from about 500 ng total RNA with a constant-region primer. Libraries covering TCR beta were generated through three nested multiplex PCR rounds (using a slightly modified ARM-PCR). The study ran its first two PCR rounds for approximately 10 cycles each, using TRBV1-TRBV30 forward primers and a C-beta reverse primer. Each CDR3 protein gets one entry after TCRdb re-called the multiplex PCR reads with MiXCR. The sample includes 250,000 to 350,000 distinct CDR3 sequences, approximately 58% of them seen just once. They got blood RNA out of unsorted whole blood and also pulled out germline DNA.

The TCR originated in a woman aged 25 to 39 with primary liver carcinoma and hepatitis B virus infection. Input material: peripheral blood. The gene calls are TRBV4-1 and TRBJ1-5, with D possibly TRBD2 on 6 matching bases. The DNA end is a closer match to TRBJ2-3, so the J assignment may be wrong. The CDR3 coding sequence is TGCGCCAGCAGCCAAGGACGGCAGGAGGGGTCTTATCAGCCCCAGTATTTT. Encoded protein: CASSQGRQEGSYQPQYF.